Detailed here is one T cell receptor (beta chain). The data belong to a study of cytomegalovirus exposure and HLA in healthy donors. This CDR3 spans 15 amino acids. V lost 5 bases to trimming and J lost 5 bases; unmatched junction nucleotides: 11. CDR1 and CDR2 from the germline V gene are SGHVS and FQNEAQ. Primers included in the PCR were 60 Vbeta and 13 Jbeta primers. Clones were sequenced by immunoSEQ multiplex PCR, and TCRdb holds only the in-frame ones, with some missing. Among about 190,000 clones listed, around 85% were seen once. Sequencing input: PBMCs. The sequence was collected from a boy between 2 and 10 years old in good health and CMV-seronegative. This sequence joins TRBV7-8 and TRBJ2-5, with 7 nucleotides matching TRBD1. The CDR3 region has the DNA TGTGCCAGCAGCCCCAGACAGGGACGGTTGGAGACCCAGTACTTC. It translates to CASSPRQGRLETQYF.